A single sample gave rise to the 24 T cell receptor beta chains below, sequenced in a study of Graves' ophthalmopathy and Graves' hyperthyroidism listed by TCRdb under 2018. Sequenced on an Illumina HiSeq 2000. For repertoire sequencing, TCR beta CDR3 regions were amplified from RNA transcripts. A first-round RT-PCR used HTBI primers with the Qiagen OneStep RT-PCR kit, followed by a second-round multiplex PCR, size selection and purification. TCRdb reprocessed the public reads (quality trimming at Q25 with fastp, clone calling with MiXCR) and kept in-frame beta chains. Each CDR3 protein gets just one entry, which takes the most common genes and DNA from the rows behind it. Present in this sample are 200,000 to 300,000 distinct CDR3 sequences, 45% to 55% of which were seen just once. The ten largest clonotypes hold roughly 45% of the sample. The source material was peripheral blood. These receptors were taken from an adult man with Graves' ophthalmopathy.

With regard to this clonotype: This could be a read error, since a much larger clone is one nucleotide away. The chain has TRBV29-1 and TRBJ1-5; 7 bases map to TRBD1. The CDR3 runs to 15 residues. Germline CDR1 reads SQVTM; CDR2 reads ANQGSEA. CDR3 sequence reads: CSAEVPDRENQPQHF. DNA of the CDR3: TGCAGCGCTGAAGTCCCCGACAGGGAGAATCAGCCCCAGCATTTT.

This clonotype has just a few counts. The rearrangement links TRBV15 to TRBJ1-4; 9 bases line up with TRBD1. Germline CDR1 is LNHNV and CDR2 is YYDKDF (reference sequence). The V gene end was trimmed by 3 bases and the J gene end by 10 bases; junction bases not matched to a gene: 6. The CDR3 has 14 amino acids. Here the CDR3 reads CATSRETGGGKLFF. CDR3 coding DNA: TGTGCCACCAGCAGGGAAACAGGGGGCGGAAAACTGTTTTTT.

The genes are TRBV5-6 and TRBJ1-1; possible D gene TRBD1, 6 bases. There are 16 residues in the CDR3. Germline loops: CDR1 SGHDT, CDR2 YYEEEE. With 5 bases removed from V and 5 bases from J, the gap between germline ends came to 22 bases. CDR3 protein: CASRWLGAGIKTEAFF. The CDR3 DNA reads TGTGCCAGCAGATGGCTGGGGGCAGGGATCAAAACTGAAGCTTTCTTT.

This clonotype was recorded many times. This rearrangement joins TRBV7-2 to TRBJ2-2, with a tentative D call TRBD2 (5 bases). V lost 5 bases, J lost 7 bases, and 14 bases lay in between. This CDR3 comprises 14 residues. Germline V gene sequence: CDR1 SGHTA, CDR2 FQGNSA. CDR3 nucleotides: TGTGCCAGCAGCCCAGGACTCCCCCGCGGGGAGCTGTTTTTT. Translation: CASSPGLPRGELFF.

Worth noting for this clonotype: Given a much more abundant clone one base away, this may be a read error. The chain carries TRBV7-3 and TRBJ2-7; a possible D gene is TRBD1 (5 bases). The CDR3 runs 12 residues. CDR1 is SGHTA and CDR2 is FQGTGA in the germline V gene. The CDR3 here is CATSLEGDEQYF. CDR3 DNA: TGTGCCACCAGCTTAGAAGGGGACGAGCAGTACTTC.

The sample holds a few counts of this clonotype. Here the CDR3 DNA reads TGTGCCAGCAGTCAGGGGTGGGCCGGGGAGCTGTTTTTT. It specifies CASSQGWAGELFF. The rearrangement joins TRBV2 to TRBJ2-2; maybe TRBD1 (6 bases). The germline CDR1 and CDR2 sequences are SNHLY and FYNNEI. The CDR3 has 13 residues. Trimming pared 5 bases from V and 6 bases from J, leaving 10 bases between.

The chain carries TRBV25-1 and TRBJ1-6; TRBD1 might be the D (5 bases). The CDR3 contains 15 residues. Germline values: CDR1 MGHDK, CDR2 SYGVNS. V was shortened by 5 bases and J by 11 bases, with 19 bases between the two germline ends. Here the CDR3 reads CASSPTGTGGPPLHF. The CDR3, as DNA: TGTGCCAGCAGTCCAACAGGTACAGGCGGGCCACCCCTCCACTTT.

The chain combines TRBV24-1 with TRBJ1-6, with D unclear. The V end lost 0 bases, the J end lost 9 bases, and 14 bases lay between the germline ends. Per the germline V gene, CDR1 is KGHDR and CDR2 is SFDVKD. CDR3 length: 16 amino acids. In DNA form, the CDR3 reads TGTGCCACCAGTGATTTGCACAGCGCTTACCTTTCACCCCTCCACTTT. It encodes CATSDLHSAYLSPLHF.

The table lists this clonotype with a few counts. The genes are TRBV29-1 and TRBJ2-7; D gene uncertain. Germline V gene lookup returns CDR1 SQVTM and CDR2 ANQGSEA. The CDR3 consists of 12 residues. Trimming took off 1 base at V and 2 bases at J, with 6 bases between the two ends. CDR3 in amino acids: CSVEGLAYEQYF. CDR3 sequence (DNA): TGCAGCGTTGAAGGTCTTGCCTACGAGCAGTACTTC.

The rearrangement uses TRBV7-9 and TRBJ2-7; D not certain. Germline lookup yields CDR1 SEHNR and CDR2 FQNEAQ (reference sequence). This CDR3 spans 14 amino acids. V lost 1 base, J lost 2 bases, and 9 bases lay in between. CDR3 in amino acids: CASSLETGPYEQYF. The CDR3, as DNA: TGTGCCAGCAGCTTAGAGACGGGTCCCTACGAGCAGTACTTC.

This clonotype has a handful of counts. This sequence joins TRBV19 and TRBJ2-6; 9 nucleotides agree with TRBD1. The V gene end was trimmed by 5 bases and the J gene end by 1 base; junction bases not matched to a gene: 9. The length of the CDR3 is 18 residues. Germline CDR1 is LNHDA and CDR2 is SQIVND (reference sequence). DNA of the CDR3: TGTGCCAGTAGTTCGCCGGGACAGGGACTGTCTGGGGCCAACGTCCTGACTTTC. As protein: CASSSPGQGLSGANVLTF.

The chain carries TRBV6-1 and TRBJ2-5; D possibly matches TRBD1 or TRBD2 (6 bases each). This CDR3 has 16 amino acids. V was pared by 0 bases and J by 1 base, with 12 bases between. Germline V gene data show CDR1 as MNHNS and CDR2 as SASEGT. The CDR3 bases are TGTGCCAGCAGTGAAGCAGTCGGGGGCCCCCAAGAGACCCAGTACTTC. Protein: CASSEAVGGPQETQYF.

This sequence joins TRBV5-8 and TRBJ2-1, with TRBD2 matching over 7 bases. This CDR3 region has 16 residues. The germline CDR1 and CDR2 sequences are SGHTS and YDEGEE. The ends lost 4 bases at V and 2 bases at J; junction bases unmatched: 9. The CDR3 nucleotides are TGTGCCAGCAGCCGCCAATCTAGCGGAGCCTACAATGAGCAGTTCTTC. This gives the protein CASSRQSSGAYNEQFF.

The chain has TRBV6-5 and TRBJ1-5; D not certain. V lost 6 bases, J lost 2 bases, and 11 bases lay in between. This CDR3 is 14 amino acids long. Germline values: CDR1 MNHEY, CDR2 SVGAGI. The CDR3 spells CASRPDIGNQPQHF. In DNA, the CDR3 is TGTGCCAGCAGGCCTGATATAGGCAATCAGCCCCAGCATTTT.

The rearrangement joins TRBV19 to TRBJ2-7; D possibly corresponds to TRBD1 (5 bases). Trimming pared 4 bases from V and 0 bases from J, leaving 10 bases between. Germline CDR1 reads LNHDA; CDR2 reads SQIVND (reference sequence). This CDR3 has 14 residues. The CDR3 bases are TGTGCCAGTAGTACCGGTGACAGCTCCTACGAGCAGTACTTC. It is translated as CASSTGDSSYEQYF.

Only a few counts were recorded for this clonotype. The chain has TRBV5-6 and TRBJ2-7, with D perhaps matching TRBD2 (5 bases). Trimming cost V 2 bases and J 5 bases, with 14 bases left between them. The CDR3 contains 14 residues. Germline values: CDR1 SGHDT, CDR2 YYEEEE. CDR3 coding DNA: TGTGCCAGCAGCTTCGGAGCTAACGGGAACGAGCAGTACTTC. This encodes CASSFGANGNEQYF. Full variable domain (remainder filled in from reference TRBV5-6 and TRBJ2-7): DAGVTQSPTHLIKTRGQQVTLRCSPKSGHDTVSWYQQALGQGPQFIFQYYEEEERQRGNFPDRFSGHQFPNYSSELNVNALLLGDSALYLCASSFGANGNEQYFGPGTRLTVT.

This clonotype was observed a handful of times. This chain joins TRBV2 and TRBJ2-2; D may correspond to TRBD1 or TRBD2 (5 bases each). This CDR3 spans 17 amino acids. Germline V gives CDR1 SNHLY, CDR2 FYNNEI. Between the trimmed V and J ends, which lost 0 bases and 3 bases, there was a span of 14 bases. The CDR3 sequence: CASSEAGSGRDTGELFF. Here the CDR3 DNA reads TGTGCCAGCAGTGAAGCGGGATCGGGGCGAGACACCGGGGAGCTGTTTTTT. Using reference TRBV2 and TRBJ2-2 for the parts outside the CDR3, the full variable domain is EPEVTQTPSHQVTQMGQEVILRCVPISNHLYFYWYRQILGQKVEFLVSFYNNEISEKSEIFDDQFSVERPDGSNFTLKIRSTKLEDSAMYFCASSEAGSGRDTGELFFGEGSRLTVL.

This clonotype has only a few counts. The chain carries TRBV6-5 and TRBJ2-6, with D hard to call. Germline V lookup: CDR1 MNHEY, CDR2 SVGAGI. V was clipped by 8 bases and J by 1 base, with 3 bases between them. CDR3 length: 12 residues. The CDR3 coding sequence is TGTGCCAGCGCGTCTGGGGCCAACGTCCTGACTTTC. Translating it yields CASASGANVLTF.

The V call is TRBV25-1, the J call TRBJ1-2; D ambiguous. The CDR3 covers 15 residues. The germline gives CDR1 MGHDK, CDR2 SYGVNS. The V end was cut by 1 base, the J end by 4 bases, with 13 bases between. This chain's CDR3 is CASSELYSPSYGYTF. The CDR3 DNA sequence: TGTGCCAGCAGTGAATTATACAGCCCTAGCTATGGCTACACCTTC.

This chain joins TRBV7-9 and TRBJ1-5; 10 bases fit TRBD1. Germline CDR1 SEHNR, CDR2 FQNEAQ (reference sequence). The V and J ends lost 5 bases and 6 bases, in that order; junction bases with no gene match: 7. The CDR3 covers 15 residues. Here the CDR3 reads CASSPRQGAVQPQHF. CDR3 DNA: TGTGCCAGCAGCCCAAGACAGGGGGCCGTTCAGCCCCAGCATTTT.

The sample holds a few counts of this clonotype. The rearrangement joins TRBV28 to TRBJ1-2; D ambiguous. In germline, CDR1 is MDHEN, CDR2 SYDVKM. Trimming cost V 5 bases and J 6 bases, with 13 bases left between them. This CDR3 is 13 amino acids long. DNA for the CDR3: TGTGCCAGCAGTGCCCAGGAGAGGGATGGCTACACCTTC. It yields the protein CASSAQERDGYTF.

V gene TRBV7-3 combines with J gene TRBJ1-1; 7 bases agree with TRBD1. This CDR3 is 15 amino acids long. V trimming: 3 bases; J trimming: 1 base; junction bases outside the gene matches: 5. CDR1 is SGHTA and CDR2 is FQGTGA in the germline V gene. DNA of the CDR3: TGTGCCAGCAGCTTGGAGGGGGCTAGGAACACTGAAGCTTTCTTT. Its protein is CASSLEGARNTEAFF.

This chain joins TRBV11-2 and TRBJ2-7; 9 bases align to TRBD2. The CDR3 is made up of 19 amino acids. CDR1 is SGHAT, CDR2 FQNNGV, per germline. Trimming cost V 0 bases and J 5 bases; bases outside gene matches: 17. In DNA, the CDR3 is TGTGCCAGCAGCTTAGATCGGTGGGGGCGGGAGGGCCAATCGGACGAGCAGTACTTC. Residues: CASSLDRWGREGQSDEQYF.

This clonotype was detected a few times. The rearrangement joins TRBV20-1 to TRBJ1-1; 8 positions match TRBD1. Germline V gene lookup returns CDR1 DFQATT and CDR2 SNEGSKA (reference sequence). The CDR3 totals 14 residues. The V segment lost 5 bases and the J segment 2 bases; nucleotides outside the gene matches: 7. Written as DNA, the CDR3 is TGCAGTGCTGGCCCGACAGGGGCTAACACTGAAGCTTTCTTT. It yields the protein CSAGPTGANTEAFF.